The subject of this entry is one T cell receptor beta chain. Its antigen is unidentified. This CDR3 spans 11 amino acids. Germline V gene data show CDR1 as GTSNPN and CDR2 as SVGIG (reference sequence). Between the trimmed V and J ends, which lost 5 bases and 2 bases, there was a span of 7 bases. TCRdb's table, derived via immunoSEQ multiplex PCR, lists solely in-frame clones and lacks some. The table includes about 680,000 clones, roughly 90% detected once. The data belong to a study of Ad26.COV2.S vaccination and SARS-CoV-2 variants. Study information: The donor belonged to the COV1001 Ad26.COV2.S trial arm. Ad26.COV2.S, an intramuscular injection, was given once or twice 56 days apart. Study-wide results and limits: Placebo recipients and vaccine recipients were similar in non-spike TCR breadth.

Treatment indicated: around 19 received Ad26.COV2.S at low or high dose, single or two shots; about 5 received placebo; per-sample allocation not given. Specimens were obtained on day 63 following the first vaccine or placebo injection. Participants' vaccine, an Ad26 vector, delivered Wuhan-strain SARS-CoV-2 spike. Sequencing used peripheral blood, obtained in a trial of Ad26.COV2.S vaccine versus placebo. The TCR was taken from a person between 18 and 59 years old who received the Ad26.COV2.S COVID-19 vaccine or a placebo. This sequence joins TRBV30 and TRBJ2-7; D gene unclear. CDR3 nucleotides: TGTGCCTGGGGGAAGACCTACGAGCAGTACTTC. It codes for CAWGKTYEQYF.